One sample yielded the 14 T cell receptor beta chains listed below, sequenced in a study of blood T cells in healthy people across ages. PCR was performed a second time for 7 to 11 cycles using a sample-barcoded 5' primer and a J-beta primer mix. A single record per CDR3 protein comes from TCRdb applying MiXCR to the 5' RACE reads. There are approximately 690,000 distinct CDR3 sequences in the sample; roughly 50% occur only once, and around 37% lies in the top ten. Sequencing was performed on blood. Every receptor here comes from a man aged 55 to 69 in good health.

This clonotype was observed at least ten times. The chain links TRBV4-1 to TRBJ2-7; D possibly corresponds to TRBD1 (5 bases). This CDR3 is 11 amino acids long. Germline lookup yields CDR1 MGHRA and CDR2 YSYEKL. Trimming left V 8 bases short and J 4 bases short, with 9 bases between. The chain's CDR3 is CASGPGYEQYF. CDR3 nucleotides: TGCGCCAGCGGACCAGGGTACGAGCAGTACTTC.

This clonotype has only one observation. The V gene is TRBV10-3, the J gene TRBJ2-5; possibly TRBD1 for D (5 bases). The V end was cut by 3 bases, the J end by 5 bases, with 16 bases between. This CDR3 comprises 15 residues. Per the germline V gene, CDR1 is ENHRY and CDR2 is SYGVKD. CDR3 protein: CAISELGQGHETQYF. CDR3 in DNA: TGTGCCATCAGTGAACTGGGGCAGGGCCATGAGACCCAGTACTTC.

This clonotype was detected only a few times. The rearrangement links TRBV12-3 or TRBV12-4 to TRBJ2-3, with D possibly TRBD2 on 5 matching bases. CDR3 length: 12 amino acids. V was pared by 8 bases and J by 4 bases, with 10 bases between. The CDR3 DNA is TGTGCCAGCTCACCAGCGGCAGATACGCAGTATTTT. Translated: CASSPAADTQYF.

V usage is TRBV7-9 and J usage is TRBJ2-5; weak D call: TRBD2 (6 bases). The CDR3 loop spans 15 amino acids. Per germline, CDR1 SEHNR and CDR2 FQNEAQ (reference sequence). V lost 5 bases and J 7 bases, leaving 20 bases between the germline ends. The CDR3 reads CASSRTPTSTGTQYF. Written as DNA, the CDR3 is TGTGCCAGCAGCCGAACCCCTACTAGCACGGGGACCCAGTACTTC.

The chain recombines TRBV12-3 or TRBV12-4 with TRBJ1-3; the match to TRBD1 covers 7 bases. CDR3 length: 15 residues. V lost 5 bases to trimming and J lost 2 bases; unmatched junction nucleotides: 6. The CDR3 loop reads CASSPRGATGNTIYF. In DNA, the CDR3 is TGTGCCAGCAGTCCCAGGGGGGCGACTGGAAACACCATATATTTT.

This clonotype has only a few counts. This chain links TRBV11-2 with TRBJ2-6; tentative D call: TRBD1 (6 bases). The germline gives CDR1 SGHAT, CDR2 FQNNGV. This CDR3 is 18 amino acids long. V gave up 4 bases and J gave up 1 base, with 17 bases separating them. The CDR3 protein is CASSYRDTYRSGANVLTF. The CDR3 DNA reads TGTGCCAGCAGCTACCGGGACACCTATCGGTCTGGGGCCAACGTCCTGACTTTC.

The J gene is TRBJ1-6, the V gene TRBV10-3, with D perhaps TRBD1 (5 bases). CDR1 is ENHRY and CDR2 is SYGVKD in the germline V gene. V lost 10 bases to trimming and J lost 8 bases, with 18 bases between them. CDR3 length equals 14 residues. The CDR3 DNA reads TGTGCCACCCGGTTCAGGGAGATGGATTCACCCCTCCACTTT. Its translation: CATRFREMDSPLHF.

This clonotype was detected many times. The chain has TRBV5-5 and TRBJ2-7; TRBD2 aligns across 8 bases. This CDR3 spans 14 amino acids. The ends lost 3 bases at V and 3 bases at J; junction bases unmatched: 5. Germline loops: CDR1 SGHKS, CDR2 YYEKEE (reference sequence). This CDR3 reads CASSSRGGLYEQYF. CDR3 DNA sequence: TGTGCCAGCAGCTCACGCGGGGGGCTCTACGAGCAGTACTTC.

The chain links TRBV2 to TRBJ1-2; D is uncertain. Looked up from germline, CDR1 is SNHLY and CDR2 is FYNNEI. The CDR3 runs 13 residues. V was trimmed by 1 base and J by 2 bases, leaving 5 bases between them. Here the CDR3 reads CASSEGVNYGYTF. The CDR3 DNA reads TGTGCCAGCAGTGAAGGGGTAAACTATGGCTACACCTTC.

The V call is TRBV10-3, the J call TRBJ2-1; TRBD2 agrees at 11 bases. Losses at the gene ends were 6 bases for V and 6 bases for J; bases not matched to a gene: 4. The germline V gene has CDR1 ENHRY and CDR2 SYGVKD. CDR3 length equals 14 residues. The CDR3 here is CAISLAGGVNEQFF. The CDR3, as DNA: TGTGCCATCAGCCTAGCGGGGGGTGTCAATGAGCAGTTCTTC.

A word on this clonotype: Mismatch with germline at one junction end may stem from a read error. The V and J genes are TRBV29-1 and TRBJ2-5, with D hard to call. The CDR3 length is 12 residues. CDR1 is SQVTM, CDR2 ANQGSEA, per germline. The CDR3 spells CSAANDQETQYF. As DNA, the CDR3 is TGCAGCGCCGCCAACGACCAGGAGACCCAGTACTTC.

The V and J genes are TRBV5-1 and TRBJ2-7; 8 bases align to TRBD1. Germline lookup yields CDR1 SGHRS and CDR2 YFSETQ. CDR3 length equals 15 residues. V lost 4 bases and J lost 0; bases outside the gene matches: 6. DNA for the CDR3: TGCGCCAGCAGCACCCGGGGACAGGACTCCTACGAGCAGTACTTC. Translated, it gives CASSTRGQDSYEQYF.

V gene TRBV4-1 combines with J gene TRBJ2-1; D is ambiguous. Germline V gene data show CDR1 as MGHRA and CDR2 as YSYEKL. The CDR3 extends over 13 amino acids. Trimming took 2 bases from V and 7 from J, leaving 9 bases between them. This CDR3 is CASSQWAANEQFF. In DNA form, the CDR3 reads TGCGCCAGCAGCCAATGGGCAGCGAATGAGCAGTTCTTC.

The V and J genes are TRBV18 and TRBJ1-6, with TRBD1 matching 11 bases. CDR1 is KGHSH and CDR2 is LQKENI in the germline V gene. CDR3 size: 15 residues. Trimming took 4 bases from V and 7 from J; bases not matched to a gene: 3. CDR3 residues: CASSRTGGENSPLHF. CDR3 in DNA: TGTGCCAGCTCACGGACAGGGGGCGAGAATTCACCCCTCCACTTT.